Listed here is a single T cell receptor beta chain. Antigen specificity is unknown. Profiling relied on immunoSEQ multiplex PCR, and the TCRdb table lists in-frame clones only, not all of them. The sample shows under 45,000 clones, 76% of them seen only once. This entry belongs to a study of memory CD4+ T cells and cytomegalovirus serostatus. General study results and limits: Suggested: most of the CMV-linked TCR signature lies in CD4+ memory cells.

Single viable CD3+CD4+CD8-CD45RO+ cells were sorted as the memory CD4+ T cells. Germline V gene lookup returns CDR1 MNHEY and CDR2 SMNVEV (reference sequence). Trimming removed 6 bases from V and 4 bases from J; junction bases left unmatched: 4. This CDR3 contains 14 residues. Sequenced input: memory CD4+ T cells from blood. This TCR came from an adult in good health and CMV-seronegative. The J gene is TRBJ1-2, the V gene TRBV27; 11 bases are shared with TRBD1. CDR3 sequence: CASSRTGGRYGYTF. As DNA, the CDR3 is TGTGCCAGCAGCCGGACAGGGGGCCGCTATGGCTACACCTTC.